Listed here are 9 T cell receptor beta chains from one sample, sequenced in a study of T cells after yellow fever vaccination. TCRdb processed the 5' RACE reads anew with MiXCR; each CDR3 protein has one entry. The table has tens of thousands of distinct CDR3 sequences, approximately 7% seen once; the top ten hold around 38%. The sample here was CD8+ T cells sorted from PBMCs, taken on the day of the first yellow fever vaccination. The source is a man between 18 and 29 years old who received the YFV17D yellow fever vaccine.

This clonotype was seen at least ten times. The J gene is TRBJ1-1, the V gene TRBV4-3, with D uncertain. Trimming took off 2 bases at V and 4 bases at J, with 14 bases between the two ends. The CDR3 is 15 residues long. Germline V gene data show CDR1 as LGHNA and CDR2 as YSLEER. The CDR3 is CASSQPTLSGTEAFF. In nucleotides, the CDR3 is TGCGCCAGCAGCCAACCTACCCTGAGCGGCACTGAAGCTTTCTTT.

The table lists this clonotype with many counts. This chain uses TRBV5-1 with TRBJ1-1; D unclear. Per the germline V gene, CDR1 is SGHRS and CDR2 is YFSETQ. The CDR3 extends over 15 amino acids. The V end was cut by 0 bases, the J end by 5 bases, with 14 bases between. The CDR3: CASSLVEGRWTEAFF. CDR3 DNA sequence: TGCGCCAGCAGCTTGGTGGAGGGCCGATGGACTGAAGCTTTCTTT.

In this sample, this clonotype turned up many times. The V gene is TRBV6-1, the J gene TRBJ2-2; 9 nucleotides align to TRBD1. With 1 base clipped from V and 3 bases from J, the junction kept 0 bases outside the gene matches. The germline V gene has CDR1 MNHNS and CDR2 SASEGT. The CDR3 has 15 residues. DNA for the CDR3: TGTGCCAGCAGTGAAGGGACAGGGGACACCGGGGAGCTGTTTTTT. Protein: CASSEGTGDTGELFF.

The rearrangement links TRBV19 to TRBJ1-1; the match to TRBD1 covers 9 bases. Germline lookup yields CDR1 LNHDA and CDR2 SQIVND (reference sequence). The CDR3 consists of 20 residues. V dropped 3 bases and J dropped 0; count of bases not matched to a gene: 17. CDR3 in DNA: TGTGCCAGTAGTATCCTCCCCGGGACAGGGAATGTATGGATGAACACTGAAGCTTTCTTT. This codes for CASSILPGTGNVWMNTEAFF.

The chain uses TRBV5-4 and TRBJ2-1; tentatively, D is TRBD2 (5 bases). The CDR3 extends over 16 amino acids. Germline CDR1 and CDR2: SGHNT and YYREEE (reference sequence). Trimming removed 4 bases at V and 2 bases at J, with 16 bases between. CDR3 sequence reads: CASSHPPGSTYNEQFF. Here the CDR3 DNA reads TGTGCCAGCAGCCACCCCCCGGGGAGTACCTACAATGAGCAGTTCTTC.

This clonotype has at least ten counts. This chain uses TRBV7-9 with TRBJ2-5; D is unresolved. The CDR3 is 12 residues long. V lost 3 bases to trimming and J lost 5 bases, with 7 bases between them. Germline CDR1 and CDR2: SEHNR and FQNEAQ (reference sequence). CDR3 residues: CASSFTRETQYF. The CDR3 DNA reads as TGTGCCAGCAGCTTTACGCGGGAGACCCAGTACTTC.

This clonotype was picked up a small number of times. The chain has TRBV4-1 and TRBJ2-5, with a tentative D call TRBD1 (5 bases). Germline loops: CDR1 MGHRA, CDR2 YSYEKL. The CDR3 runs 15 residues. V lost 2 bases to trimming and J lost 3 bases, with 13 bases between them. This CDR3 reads CASSQLEQGEETQYF. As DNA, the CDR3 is TGCGCCAGCAGCCAATTAGAGCAGGGCGAAGAGACCCAGTACTTC.

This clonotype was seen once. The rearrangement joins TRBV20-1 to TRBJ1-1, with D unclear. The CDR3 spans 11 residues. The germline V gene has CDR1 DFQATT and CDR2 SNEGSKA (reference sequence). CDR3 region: CRADLNTEAFF. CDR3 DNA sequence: TGCAGAGCCGACCTGAACACTGAAGCTTTCTTT.

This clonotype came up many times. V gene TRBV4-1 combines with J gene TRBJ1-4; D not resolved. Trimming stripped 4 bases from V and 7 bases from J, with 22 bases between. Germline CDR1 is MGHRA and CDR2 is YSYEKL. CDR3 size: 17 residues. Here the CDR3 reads CASSRTLGRPSGEKLFF. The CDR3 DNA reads TGCGCCAGCAGCCGTACCCTCGGGAGACCAAGTGGTGAAAAACTGTTTTTT.